The entry that follows covers one T cell receptor beta chain sequence. Its specificity is unknown. Trimming pared 0 bases from V and 4 bases from J, leaving 10 bases between. Germline V CDR1 and CDR2: SGHVS, FNYEAQ. The CDR3 length is 16 residues. This sample was taken from a study of Ad26.COV2.S vaccination and SARS-CoV-2 variants. Produced via immunoSEQ multiplex PCR; TCRdb's table is partial and in-frame only. The sample records about 350,000 clones, about 90% being singletons. Points from the study as a whole: In vaccinated individuals, spike-specific CD8+ and CD4+ T cell responses reportedly displayed substantial breadth.

This clonotype was sampled from a human donor who had recovered from COVID-19. The chain links TRBV7-6 to TRBJ2-6; D unclear. Sequenced here: peripheral blood, sampled after recovery from COVID-19. As DNA, the CDR3 is TGTGCCAGCAGCTTAGCCGCGGTAATCGGGGCCAACGTCCTGACTTTC. It is translated as CASSLAAVIGANVLTF.